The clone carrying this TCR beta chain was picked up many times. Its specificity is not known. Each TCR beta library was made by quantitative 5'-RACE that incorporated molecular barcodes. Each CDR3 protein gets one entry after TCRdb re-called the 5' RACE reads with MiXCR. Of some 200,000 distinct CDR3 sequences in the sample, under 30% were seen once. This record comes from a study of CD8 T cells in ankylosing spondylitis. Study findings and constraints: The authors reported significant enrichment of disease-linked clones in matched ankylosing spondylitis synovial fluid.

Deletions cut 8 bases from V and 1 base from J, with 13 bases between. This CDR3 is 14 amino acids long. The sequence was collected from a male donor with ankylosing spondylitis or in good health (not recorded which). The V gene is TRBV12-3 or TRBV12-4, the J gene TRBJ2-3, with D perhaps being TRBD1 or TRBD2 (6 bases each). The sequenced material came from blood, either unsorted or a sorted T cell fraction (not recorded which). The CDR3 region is CASHPGARTDTQYF. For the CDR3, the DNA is TGTGCCAGCCATCCGGGGGCCCGCACAGATACGCAGTATTTT.